These 3 T cell receptor beta chains share one sample of origin, sequenced in a study of CXCR3-negative and CXCR3-positive naive CD8 T cells. All TRB cDNA libraries came from 5' RACE performed with UMI labels. From its re-call of the 5' RACE reads, TCRdb lists each CDR3 protein once, without DNA. The sample holds 100,000 to 150,000 distinct CDR3 sequences. Sequencing was done on a sample of naive CXCR3- CD8+ T cells from blood. Documented subset: CD45RO-CCR7+CD27+CD95- naive CD8+ T cells lacking CXCR3 (TNR3-). The origin of the receptors is a human donor in good health. Some clones in this sample may be carry-over from other donors' samples.

The chain is built from TRBV2 and TRBJ2-5; TCRdb designates TRBD2, a call that cannot be tested without DNA. CDR1 and CDR2 (germline): SNHLY, FYNNEI. The CDR3 runs to 16 residues. This CDR3 reads CASSFRLAGPQETQYF.

The V and J genes are TRBV7-9 and TRBJ2-1. This CDR3 comprises 15 residues. In germline, CDR1 is SEHNR, CDR2 FQNEAQ (reference sequence). The CDR3 protein is CASSLSGSVNNEQFF.

The rearrangement joins TRBV12-3 or TRBV12-4 to TRBJ2-3; checking the TCRdb D call of TRBD1 is not possible without DNA. This CDR3 contains 14 residues. CDR3 region: CASTTSSLVNTQYF.